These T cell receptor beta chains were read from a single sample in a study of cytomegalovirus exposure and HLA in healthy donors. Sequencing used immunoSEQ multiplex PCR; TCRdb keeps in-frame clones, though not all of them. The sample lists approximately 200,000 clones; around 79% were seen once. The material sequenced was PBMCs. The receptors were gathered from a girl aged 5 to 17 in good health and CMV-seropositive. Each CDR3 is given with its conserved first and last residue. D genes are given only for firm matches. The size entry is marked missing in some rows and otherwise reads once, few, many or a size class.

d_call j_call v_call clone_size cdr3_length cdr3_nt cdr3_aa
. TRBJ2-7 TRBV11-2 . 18 TGTGCCAGCAGCCCCGGGAATACCCTGGGGGGGGCCCTCTACGAGCAGTACTTC CASSPGNTLGGALYEQYF
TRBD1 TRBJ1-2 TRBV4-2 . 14 TGTGCCAGCAGCCAAGGGACAGGGTCGAGGGGCTACACCTTC CASSQGTGSRGYTF
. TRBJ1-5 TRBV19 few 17 TGTGCCAGTGCTCGGCTAAGTACAGGGATGGGCAATCAGCCCCAGCATTTT CASARLSTGMGNQPQHF
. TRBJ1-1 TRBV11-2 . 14 TGTGCCAGCAGCTTAGATCGGTGGAGCACTGAAGCTTTCTTT CASSLDRWSTEAFF
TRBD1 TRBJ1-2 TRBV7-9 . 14 TGTGCCAGCAGCTTAGAGGTCAGGGGGTTCGGCTACACCTTC CASSLEVRGFGYTF
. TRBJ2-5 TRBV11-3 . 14 TGTGCCAGCAGCTTAGCTGCGAGCCAAGAGACCCAGTACTTC CASSLAASQETQYF
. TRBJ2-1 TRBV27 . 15 TGTGCCAGCAGTTTTGGGGGCAGTTGGGGAAATGAGCAGTTCTTC CASSFGGSWGNEQFF
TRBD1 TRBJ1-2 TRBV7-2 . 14 TGTGCCAGCAGCCCCCCGGGACAGTCTGCTGGCTACACCTTC CASSPPGQSAGYTF
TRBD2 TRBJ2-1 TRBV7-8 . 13 TGTGCCAGCAGCTCGGGGGGGTACAATGAGCAGTTCTTC CASSSGGYNEQFF
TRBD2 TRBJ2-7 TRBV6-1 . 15 TGTGCCAGCAGTGAATTGCGGGGGGGCAGCTACGAGCAGTACTTC CASSELRGGSYEQYF
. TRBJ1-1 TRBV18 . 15 TGTGCCAGCTCACCAGAGAGGGTCGTGAACACTGAAGCTTTCTTT CASSPERVVNTEAFF
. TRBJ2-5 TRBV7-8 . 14 TGTGCCAGCAGCCTCAGTAGGGGTTGGGAGACCCAGTACTTC CASSLSRGWETQYF
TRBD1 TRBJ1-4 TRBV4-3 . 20 TGCGCCAGCAGCCAAGAGATTAATGGACAGGGATACTATGCTAATGAAAAACTGTTTTTT CASSQEINGQGYYANEKLFF
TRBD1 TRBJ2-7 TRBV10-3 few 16 TGTGCCATCAGTGAGTACAGCCCCGGGACAGGGGACGAGCAGTACTTC CAISEYSPGTGDEQYF
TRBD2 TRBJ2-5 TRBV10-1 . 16 TGCGCCAGCAGTGAAGGCCTCGGGGGGGCCTTGGGGACCCAGTACTTC CASSEGLGGALGTQYF
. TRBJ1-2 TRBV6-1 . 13 TGTGCTATACGGGACAATCCCAAGTTAGGCTACACCTTC CAIRDNPKLGYTF
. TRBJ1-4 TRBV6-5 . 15 TGTGCCAGCAGTTACTCTCCGGGGAGAGGCGAAAAACTGTTTTTT CASSYSPGRGEKLFF
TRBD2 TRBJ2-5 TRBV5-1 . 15 TGCGCCAGCAGCTCTCCGAGCGGGGGGGTAGAGACCCAGTACTTC CASSSPSGGVETQYF
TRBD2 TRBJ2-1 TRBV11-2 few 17 TGTGCCAGCAGCTTAGCCCCTAGCGGGGGACCCTACAATGAGCAGTTCTTC CASSLAPSGGPYNEQFF
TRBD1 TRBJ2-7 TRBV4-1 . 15 TGCGCCAGCAGCCCCGGACCACAGGGGGAGTACGAGCAGTACTTC CASSPGPQGEYEQYF
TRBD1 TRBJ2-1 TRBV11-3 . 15 TGTGCCAGCAGCTTAGAAGGGACAGGTTACAATGAGCAGTTCTTC CASSLEGTGYNEQFF
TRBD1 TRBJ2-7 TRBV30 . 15 TGTGCCTGGAGTAAGGGCGACAGGGATACCTACGAGCAGTACTTC CAWSKGDRDTYEQYF
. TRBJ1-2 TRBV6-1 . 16 TGTGCCAGCAGTGAACGACCAGGGGTAGGGGATTATGGCTACACCTTC CASSERPGVGDYGYTF
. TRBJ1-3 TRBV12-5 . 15 TGTGCTAGTGGCAGTGGACAGTTCTCTGGAAACACCATATATTTT CASGSGQFSGNTIYF
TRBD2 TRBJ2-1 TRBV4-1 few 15 TGCGCCAGCAAGCCCGGGACTACACTTTACAATGAGCAGTTCTTC CASKPGTTLYNEQFF
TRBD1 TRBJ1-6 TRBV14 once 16 TGTGCCAGCAGCCGCCGGGACAGGGAGTGGAATTCACCCCTCCACTTT CASSRRDREWNSPLHF
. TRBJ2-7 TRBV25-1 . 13 TGTGCCAGCACGGGGGGCGCGGAGGGCGAGCAGTACTTC CASTGGAEGEQYF
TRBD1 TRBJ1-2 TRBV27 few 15 TGTGCCAGCAGTTACAACAGGGGGCTGAGCTATGGCTACACCTTC CASSYNRGLSYGYTF
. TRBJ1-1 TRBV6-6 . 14 TGTGCCAGCAGTTACTCAGCGGTGAACACTGAAGCTTTCTTT CASSYSAVNTEAFF
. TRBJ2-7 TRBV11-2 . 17 TGTGCCAGCAGCCTCCAGACCTTAGGGAGGGGGTTTTACGAGCAGTACTTC CASSLQTLGRGFYEQYF
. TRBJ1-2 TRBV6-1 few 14 TGTGCCAGCCATAACCCGACATATCCCTATGGCTACACCTTC CASHNPTYPYGYTF
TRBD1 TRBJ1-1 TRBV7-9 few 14 TGTGCCAGCAGCTCGGGACAGGGAACAACTGAAGCTTTCTTT CASSSGQGTTEAFF
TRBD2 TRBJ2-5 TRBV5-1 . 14 TGCGCCAGCTATAGCGGGGAGAGGGGGGAGACCCAGTACTTC CASYSGERGETQYF
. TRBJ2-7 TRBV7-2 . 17 TGTGCCAGCAGCTTAGGGGGAGGACCGAGGACAGGCGACAAAGTACACTTC CASSLGGGPRTGDKVHF
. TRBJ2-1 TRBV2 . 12 TGTGCCAGCAGACCAGGCCGGGGAGAGCAGTTCTTC CASRPGRGEQFF
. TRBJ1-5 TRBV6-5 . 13 TGTGCCAGCAGCCGAGCTGGGGCCCAGCCCCAGCATTTT CASSRAGAQPQHF
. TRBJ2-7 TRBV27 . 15 TGTGCCTCGCGGAGGGGAAGCTTGGGCTCCTACGAGCAGTACTTC CASRRGSLGSYEQYF
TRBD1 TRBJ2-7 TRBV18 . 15 TGTGCCAGCTCACTGCTCCGGGACAGGGAATCCGAGCAGTACTTC CASSLLRDRESEQYF
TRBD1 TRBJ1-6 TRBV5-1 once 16 TGCGCCAGCAGCTCTCAGGGGGCCGACTATAATTCACCCCTCCACTTT CASSSQGADYNSPLHF
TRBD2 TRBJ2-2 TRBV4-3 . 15 TGCGCCAGCAGTTTAGCGGGGGTAAACACCGGGGAGCTGTTTTTT CASSLAGVNTGELFF
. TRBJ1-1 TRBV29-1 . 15 TGCAGCGTTGAACGCCCGAGCTTGAGGAACACTGAAGCTTTCTTT CSVERPSLRNTEAFF
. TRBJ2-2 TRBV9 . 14 TGTGCCAGCAGCGTAGTAGGGGACACCGGGGAGCTGTTTTTT CASSVVGDTGELFF
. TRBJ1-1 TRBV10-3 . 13 TGTGCCATCAGTGATACGGTGAACACTGAAGCTTTCTTT CAISDTVNTEAFF
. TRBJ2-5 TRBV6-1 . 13 TGTGCCAGCAGGCCAACAGGGTTGGAGACCCAGTACTTC CASRPTGLETQYF
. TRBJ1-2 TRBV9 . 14 TGTGCCAGCAGCGTAGAGGGGGACCTCTATGGCTACACCTTC CASSVEGDLYGYTF
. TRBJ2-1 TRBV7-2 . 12 TGTGCCAGCAGCCTCTCTAGCTATGAGCAGTTCTTC CASSLSSYEQFF
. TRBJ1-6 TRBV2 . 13 TGTGCCAGCCTGGCGGGTCTCGGTTCACCCCTCCACTTT CASLAGLGSPLHF
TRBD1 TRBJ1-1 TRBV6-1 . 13 TGTGCCAGCAGACCTACAGGGGGCACTGAAGCTTTCTTT CASRPTGGTEAFF
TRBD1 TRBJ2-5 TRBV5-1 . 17 TGCGCCAGCAGCTTGAGTTACGGGACAGGGCCCCCGGAGACCCAGTACTTC CASSLSYGTGPPETQYF
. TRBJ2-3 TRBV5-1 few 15 TGCGCCAGCAGGGTGCAGCCGGGGTCGTCAGATACGCAGTATTTT CASRVQPGSSDTQYF
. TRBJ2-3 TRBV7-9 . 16 TGTGCCAGCAGCTTAGCGTGGGCAGGCCCCACAGATACGCAGTATTTT CASSLAWAGPTDTQYF
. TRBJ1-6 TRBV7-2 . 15 TGTGCCAGCAGCTTAGCCGACAGAGTTTTCACACCCCTCCACTTT CASSLADRVFTPLHF
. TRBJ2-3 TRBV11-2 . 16 TGTGCCAGCAGCTTAAATGCAGGGGATCTCACAGATACGCAGTATTTT CASSLNAGDLTDTQYF
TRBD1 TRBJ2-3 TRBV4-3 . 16 TGCGCCAGCAGCCATGTTCGACAGGGGCGAACAGATACGCAGTATTTT CASSHVRQGRTDTQYF
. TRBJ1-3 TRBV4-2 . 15 TGTGCCAGCAGCCAAGAATGGAGCTCTGGAAACACCATATATTTT CASSQEWSSGNTIYF